This T cell receptor beta chain was identified in a study of T cell responses to AZD1222 COVID-19 vaccine. Overall study results and limits: Baseline seropositivity occurred in only six AZD1222 recipients. Close to half of spike-specific TCRs reportedly recognize unmutated variant regions. After the peak T cell response, and only then, were repertoires sampled. Clonal diversity may have been underestimated, and the donors were mostly white British, with more females than males.

The V gene lost 0 bases and the J gene lost 8 bases, with 9 bases spanning the gap. CDR1 and CDR2 from the germline V gene are SGDLS and YYNGEE. This CDR3 comprises 13 residues. Repertoires were generated with immunoSEQ multiplex PCR, while TCRdb's copy carries only in-frame clones and drops some. The sample contains 150,000 to 200,000 clones, roughly 88% of which appear only once. In the case of this clone: What it recognizes is unknown.

This sequence was found in an adult who received the AZD1222 COVID-19 vaccine. The rearrangement uses TRBV9 and TRBJ2-1; no clear D gene. The sample consisted of peripheral blood, taken 28 days after the second AZD1222 dose. In DNA, the CDR3 is TGTGCCAGCAGCGTAGGTCCTAGTGATGAGCAGTTCTTC. Translated: CASSVGPSDEQFF.